The rows below give T cell receptor beta chains drawn from one sample of a study of molecular identifiers for immune sequencing clone quantification. TCRdb reprocessed the PCR reads with MiXCR, giving one entry per CDR3 protein. The data contain about 300,000 distinct CDR3 sequences, over 20% of them singletons. Sequences were obtained from naive CD8+ T cells from blood, with Jurkat cell RNA spiked in. The receptors stem from a human donor in good health. Some libraries in this study had Jurkat cell RNA spiked in. The CDR3 runs from the conserved cysteine through the conserved F or W. D genes are given only for firm matches. Expanded clones get a size class; other rows say once, few or many, or leave the size out.

>NA|many|TRBV6-5|TRBJ2-2
CASSYSGGRTGELFF
TGTGCCAGCAGTTACTCCGGGGGCAGGACCGGGGAGCTGTTTTTT
>NA|many|TRBV7-6|TRBJ2-3
CASSFSGTGDTQYF
TGTGCCAGCAGCTTTAGCGGGACAGGGGATACGCAGTATTTT
>NA|many|TRBV28|TRBJ1-2
CASSLTPNYGYTF
TGTGCCAGCAGTCTAACACCTAACTATGGCTACACCTTC
>NA|few|TRBV4-3|TRBJ1-1
CASSQGIIPGIGTEAFF
TGCGCCAGCAGCCAAGGGATCATTCCAGGGATAGGCACTGAAGCTTTCTTT
>NA|NA|TRBV12-3/TRBV12-4|TRBJ2-5
CASSPPGHLQETQYF
TGTGCCAGCAGTCCCCCGGGACACCTCCAAGAGACCCAGTACTTC
>NA|few|TRBV9|TRBJ1-6
CASSVEGAYNSPLHF
TGTGCCAGCAGCGTAGAGGGTGCCTATAATTCACCCCTCCACTTT
>TRBD1|many|TRBV19|TRBJ1-5
CASRLVSGQGSWLPQHF
TGTGCCAGTAGGTTGGTTTCTGGACAGGGATCGTGGTTGCCCCAGCATTTT
>NA|many|TRBV7-8|TRBJ1-1
CASSPLGVMNTEAFF
TGTGCCAGCAGCCCTCTGGGGGTGATGAACACTGAAGCTTTCTTT
>TRBD1|many|TRBV5-1|TRBJ1-3
CASSPGTGTGNTIYF
TGCGCCAGCAGCCCCGGGACAGGGACTGGAAACACCATATATTTT
>NA|many|TRBV7-6|TRBJ2-3
CASSLVVAYSTDTQYF
TGTGCCAGCAGCTTAGTAGTAGCCTATAGCACAGATACGCAGTATTTT
>TRBD1|few|TRBV11-2|TRBJ2-4
CASSSPGQGASKNIQYF
TGTGCCAGCAGCTCCCCGGGACAGGGGGCTTCCAAAAACATTCAGTACTTC
>NA|many|TRBV6-2/TRBV6-3|TRBJ2-5
CASSYSRQNAETQYF
TGTGCCAGCAGTTACTCGAGACAAAATGCTGAGACCCAGTACTTC
>NA|many|TRBV7-9|TRBJ1-1
CASSLAGRGMVTEAFF
TGTGCCAGCAGCTTAGCGGGAAGGGGTATGGTCACTGAAGCTTTCTTT
>TRBD1|many|TRBV5-4|TRBJ2-3
CASSWTGVFTDTQYF
TGTGCCAGCAGCTGGACAGGGGTCTTCACAGATACGCAGTATTTT
>NA|few|TRBV12-3/TRBV12-4|TRBJ2-2
CASSPFTGELFF
TGTGCCAGCAGTCCCTTTACCGGGGAGCTGTTTTTT
>TRBD2|many|TRBV5-1|TRBJ2-1
CASSSGLAGGKGNEQFF
TGCGCCAGCAGCTCGGGACTAGCGGGAGGAAAGGGCAATGAGCAGTTCTTC
>NA|many|TRBV27|TRBJ1-2
CASSPVLGPTNYGYTF
TGTGCCAGCAGTCCCGTTTTGGGTCCAACTAACTATGGCTACACCTTC
>NA|many|TRBV7-9|TRBJ2-5
CASSLPGQETQYF
TGTGCCAGCAGCCTCCCGGGCCAAGAGACCCAGTACTTC
>NA|NA|TRBV12-3/TRBV12-4|TRBJ2-3
CAGPHGTDTQYF
TGTGCCGGTCCTCACGGCACAGATACGCAGTATTTT
>TRBD1|many|TRBV6-2/TRBV6-3|TRBJ2-7
CASSPDRVRGEQYF
TGTGCCAGCAGTCCCGACAGGGTAAGGGGCGAGCAGTACTTC
>TRBD1|NA|TRBV12-3/TRBV12-4|TRBJ1-6
CASSFGTGLFSPLHF
TGTGCCAGCAGTTTTGGGACAGGGTTGTTTTCACCCCTCCACTTT
>NA|many|TRBV28|TRBJ1-5
CASSFGRRGNQPQHF
TGTGCCAGCAGTTTTGGGCGGAGGGGCAATCAGCCCCAGCATTTT
>NA|many|TRBV27|TRBJ2-2
CASSQLTEPGELFF
TGTGCCAGCAGCCAATTGACAGAACCCGGGGAGCTGTTTTTT
>NA|many|TRBV7-9|TRBJ1-4
CASKGLYEKLFF
TGTGCCAGCAAGGGTTTGTATGAAAAACTGTTTTTT
>TRBD1|many|TRBV9|TRBJ2-3
CASSEAGTGVEDTQYF
TGTGCCAGCAGCGAAGCCGGGACAGGGGTGGAAGATACGCAGTATTTT
>NA|NA|TRBV12-3/TRBV12-4|TRBJ2-7
CASSFMGDEQYF
TGTGCCAGCAGTTTCATGGGAGACGAGCAGTACTTC
>NA|few|TRBV20-1|TRBJ2-7
CSASRGFGSYEQYF
TGCAGTGCTAGTCGAGGGTTTGGGTCCTACGAGCAGTACTTC
>NA|NA|TRBV7-6|TRBJ2-3
CAGSLLAGPTDTQYF
TGTGCCGGCAGCTTATTGGCGGGGCCCACAGATACGCAGTATTTT
>NA|once|TRBV20-1|TRBJ2-7
CSARDSRQSRSYERYF
TGCAGTGCTAGAGATTCCCGACAGTCCCGGTCCTACGAGCGGTACTTC
>NA|many|TRBV19|TRBJ1-1
CASSMVSHGGTEAFF
TGTGCCAGTAGTATGGTCAGCCATGGGGGGACTGAAGCTTTCTTT